One sample yielded the 32 T cell receptor beta chains listed below, sequenced in a study of cytomegalovirus exposure and HLA in healthy donors. TCRdb keeps only in-frame clones here, not all; method: immunoSEQ multiplex PCR. The sample records some 250,000 clones, 70% to 90% being singletons. The source material was PBMCs. These TCRs come from a woman aged 25 to 39 in good health and CMV-seropositive.

The chain carries TRBV19 and TRBJ1-1; TRBD1 agrees at 7 bases. The germline gives CDR1 LNHDA, CDR2 SQIVND (reference sequence). V trimming: 7 bases; J trimming: 2 bases; junction bases outside the gene matches: 7. The CDR3 extends over 14 amino acids. CDR3 sequence reads: CASNLDRANTEAFF. The DNA of the CDR3 is TGTGCCAGTAACCTCGACAGGGCCAACACTGAAGCTTTCTTT.

This chain links TRBV27 with TRBJ2-3; D perhaps matches TRBD1 (6 bases). CDR3 size: 15 residues. The V gene lost 5 bases and the J gene lost 3 bases, with 15 bases spanning the gap. Germline V gene sequence: CDR1 MNHEY, CDR2 SMNVEV (reference sequence). The CDR3 DNA sequence: TGTGCCAGCAGTCAACGACGGGACACGACAGATACGCAGTATTTT. Residues: CASSQRRDTTDTQYF.

The chain uses TRBV19 and TRBJ1-1; tentative D call: TRBD1 (6 bases). Between the trimmed V and J ends, which lost 3 bases and 6 bases, there was a span of 11 bases. The V gene's germline CDR1 is LNHDA and CDR2 SQIVND (reference sequence). CDR3 size: 13 residues. The chain's CDR3 is CASSMRGGPEAFF. CDR3 DNA sequence: TGTGCCAGTAGTATGAGAGGGGGTCCTGAAGCTTTCTTT.

This sequence joins TRBV11-3 and TRBJ2-7, with a possible D match to TRBD1 (5 bases). This CDR3 has 15 residues. Germline V gene lookup returns CDR1 SGHNT and CDR2 YENEEA. The V gene lost 5 bases and the J gene lost 0 bases, with 14 bases spanning the gap. The CDR3 protein is CASSPGHTSSYEQYF. In DNA form, the CDR3 reads TGTGCCAGCAGCCCAGGACACACAAGCTCCTACGAGCAGTACTTC.

Of note for this clone: Compared with germline, one end of the junction differs, possibly owing to a read error. Other DNA sequences in the sample encode the same CDR3. The CDR3 region has the DNA TGTGCCATCACCGAGGACTCATTCGGGTACGAACAGTACTTC. Translation: CAITEDSFGYEQYF. This sequence joins TRBV10-3 and TRBJ2-7; maybe TRBD2 (5 bases). Germline-derived CDR1 and CDR2 are ENHRY and SYGVKD. The CDR3 length is 14 residues.

The V gene is TRBV2, the J gene TRBJ1-4; D is unclear. The ends were cut back, 4 bases at V and 6 bases at J, with 15 bases in the middle. The CDR3 loop spans 15 amino acids. In germline, CDR1 is SNHLY, CDR2 FYNNEI. CDR3 amino acids: CASSVGAGSHEKLFF. CDR3 sequence (DNA): TGTGCCAGCAGTGTCGGTGCAGGCTCCCATGAAAAACTGTTTTTT.

This clone was detected only once. The chain carries TRBV9 and TRBJ2-3; 10 bases match TRBD2. This CDR3 spans 21 amino acids. The germline V gene has CDR1 SGDLS and CDR2 YYNGEE. V lost 0 bases, J lost 4 bases, and 20 bases stayed unmatched. The DNA of the CDR3 is TGTGCCAGCAGCGTAGTAACACCTTCATTGGGACTAGCGCCTAATCCAGATACGCAGTATTTT. Its translation is CASSVVTPSLGLAPNPDTQYF.

The rearrangement uses TRBV19 and TRBJ1-1, with 9 positions matching TRBD1. The CDR3 is made up of 15 amino acids. V lost 5 bases, J lost 6 bases, and 10 bases stayed unmatched. From germline, CDR1 is LNHDA and CDR2 SQIVND (reference sequence). CDR3 sequence (DNA): TGTGCCAGTAGTCCTCGGGACAGGGTTTCCCCTGAAGCTTTCTTT. Translating it yields CASSPRDRVSPEAFF.

The rearrangement links TRBV6-5 to TRBJ2-5; 9 positions agree with TRBD1. CDR1 is MNHEY and CDR2 is SVGAGI in the germline V gene. After removal of 2 bases from V and 4 bases from J, the junction contained 2 bases not matched to a gene. The CDR3 contains 14 residues. Here the CDR3 DNA reads TGTGCCAGCAGTTACGTGGGACAGGGAGAGACCCAGTACTTC. Its translation: CASSYVGQGETQYF.

This clone was seen only a few times. At one end, the junction sequence differs from germline, possibly due to a read error. The V and J genes are TRBV20-1 and TRBJ2-4; 9 bases align to TRBD1. The CDR3 extends over 11 amino acids. Germline CDR1 DFQATT, CDR2 SNEGSKA (reference sequence). Written as DNA, the CDR3 is TGCAGTGCTAGAGGCGGGACAGGGTACCACTTC. Encoded protein: CSARGGTGYHF.

The chain has TRBV4-1 and TRBJ1-5; 8 bases agree with TRBD1. CDR1 and CDR2 from the germline V gene are MGHRA and YSYEKL. The CDR3 extends over 16 amino acids. Trimming removed 1 base from V and 5 bases from J; junction bases left unmatched: 7. DNA of the CDR3: TGCGCCAGCAGCCAAGTAGTTGGGACAGGCCATCAGCCCCAGCATTTT. This gives the protein CASSQVVGTGHQPQHF.

This chain connects TRBV15 to TRBJ2-1; the D gene is possibly TRBD2 (6 bases). Trimming cost V 8 bases and J 3 bases, with 8 bases left between them. CDR3 size: 12 residues. Germline-derived CDR1 and CDR2 are LNHNV and YYDKDF (reference sequence). Here the CDR3 DNA reads TGTGCCACCTTGGGACTCTACAATGAGCAGTTCTTC. Its protein product is CATLGLYNEQFF.

The J gene is TRBJ2-1, the V gene TRBV23-1; a weak D match, TRBD2 (5 bases). TRBV23-1 is an open reading frame, and its role is uncertain. V lost 2 bases and J 3 bases, leaving 17 bases between the germline ends. The CDR3 sequence is 17 residues long. In DNA form, the CDR3 reads TGCGCCAGCAGTCAACCACGACGCGGGTCCTGCTACAATGAGCAGTTCTTC. It translates to CASSQPRRGSCYNEQFF.

This clone occurred once. The chain combines TRBV5-1 with TRBJ2-1, with D tentatively TRBD2 (6 bases). CDR3 length: 16 residues. Deletions cut 2 bases from V and 3 bases from J, with 15 bases between. CDR1 SGHRS and CDR2 YFSETQ come from the germline V gene. The CDR3 loop reads CASSFSPGVRYNEQFF. The CDR3 coding sequence is TGCGCCAGCAGCTTTTCCCCGGGAGTCCGCTACAATGAGCAGTTCTTC.

The J gene is TRBJ2-1, the V gene TRBV7-2; a weak D match, TRBD2 (6 bases). Germline V gene data show CDR1 as SGHTA and CDR2 as FQGNSA. V lost 5 bases, J lost 11 bases, and 13 bases lay in between. This CDR3 region has 12 residues. CDR3 DNA sequence: TGTGCCAGCAGCCCCGGCGGGACCAAGCAGTTCTTC. This translates into CASSPGGTKQFF.

This clone has more than one count but fewer than ten. J is TRBJ2-3 and V is TRBV15; 7 bases are shared with TRBD2. V gave up 0 bases and J gave up 4 bases; unmatched junction bases: 10. This CDR3 is 17 amino acids long. Looked up from germline, CDR1 is LNHNV and CDR2 is YYDKDF (reference sequence). DNA of the CDR3: TGTGCCACCAGCAGAGAACGTGGCGGGAGAGCCGCAGATACGCAGTATTTT. It translates to CATSRERGGRAADTQYF. The variable domain in full, with the rest retrieved from reference TRBV15 and TRBJ2-3, is DAMVIQNPRYQVTQFGKPVTLSCSQTLNHNVMYWYQQKSSQAPKLLFHYYDKDFNNEADTPDNFQSRRPNTSFCFLDIRSPGLGDTAMYLCATSRERGGRAADTQYFGPGTRLTVL.

This clone has just one count. The CDR3 region is CSVEEYSGSSYNEQFF. The CDR3, as DNA: TGCAGCGTTGAAGAGTATAGCGGTAGCTCCTACAATGAGCAGTTCTTC. The chain couples TRBV29-1 to TRBJ2-1; D is possibly TRBD2 (6 bases). The length of the CDR3 is 16 residues. V shed 0 bases and J shed 0 bases, with 12 bases lying between them. CDR1 is SQVTM, CDR2 ANQGSEA, per germline.

The chain joins TRBV7-6 to TRBJ1-3; 7 nucleotides align to TRBD1. The CDR3 loop spans 16 amino acids. Trimming cost V 1 base and J 0 bases; bases outside gene matches: 3. CDR1 SGHVS and CDR2 FNYEAQ come from the germline V gene. This CDR3 reads CASSLVGGISGNTIYF. Written as DNA, the CDR3 is TGTGCCAGCAGCTTAGTAGGGGGCATCTCTGGAAACACCATATATTTT.

This clone came up once. The chain is built from TRBV6-5 and TRBJ2-1; 9 bases match TRBD2. This CDR3 is 13 amino acids long. With V trimmed by 6 bases and J by 7 bases, 4 bases remained unmatched. Germline CDR1 and CDR2: MNHEY and SVGAGI. DNA of the CDR3: TGTGCCAGCAGATTAGCGGGAGTGAATGAGCAGTTCTTC. Protein product: CASRLAGVNEQFF.

J is TRBJ2-1 and V is TRBV2; possibly TRBD1 for D (5 bases). Trimming left V 5 bases short and J 0 bases short, with 11 bases between. Germline assignment: CDR1 SNHLY and CDR2 FYNNEI. This CDR3 has 15 amino acids. CDR3 residues: CASSQTASSYNEQFF. CDR3 sequence (DNA): TGTGCCAGCAGTCAGACAGCGAGCTCCTACAATGAGCAGTTCTTC.

This chain connects TRBV9 to TRBJ2-3; the match to TRBD2 covers 9 bases. The CDR3 extends over 17 amino acids. Germline V gives CDR1 SGDLS, CDR2 YYNGEE. Unmatched junction bases numbered 5, after V lost 0 bases and J lost 0 bases. The CDR3: CASSVAWREGSTDTQYF. The CDR3 DNA is TGTGCCAGCAGCGTAGCTTGGCGGGAGGGCAGCACAGATACGCAGTATTTT.

The chain couples TRBV19 to TRBJ2-7; 8 bases align to TRBD1. This CDR3 is 13 amino acids long. Germline-derived CDR1 and CDR2 are LNHDA and SQIVND (reference sequence). With 3 bases clipped from V and 3 bases from J, the junction kept 1 base outside the gene matches. CDR3 bases: TGTGCCAGTAGTATCGGACAGGGCTACGAGCAGTACTTC. Residues: CASSIGQGYEQYF.

The chain recombines TRBV2 with TRBJ2-3; tentatively, D is TRBD2 (5 bases). This CDR3 has 12 amino acids. Per the germline V gene, CDR1 is SNHLY and CDR2 is FYNNEI. Trimming removed 11 bases at V and 3 bases at J, with 12 bases between. Here the CDR3 DNA reads TGTGCCGGTCGACGGGAAACAGATACGCAGTATTTT. This translates into CAGRRETDTQYF.

This clone occurred once. The chain carries TRBV5-4 and TRBJ2-3, with 7 bases aligning to TRBD1. Germline lookup yields CDR1 SGHNT and CDR2 YYREEE (reference sequence). V shed 3 bases, J shed 2 bases, and the junction held 6 bases outside the gene matches. The CDR3 covers 15 residues. CDR3 sequence: CASSSKTGTTDTQYF. The CDR3 DNA follows: TGTGCCAGCAGCTCCAAGACAGGGACCACAGATACGCAGTATTTT.

The chain combines TRBV30 with TRBJ2-2; D not certain. CDR3 length: 12 residues. Trimming cost V 2 bases and J 6 bases, with 7 bases left between them. CDR1 and CDR2 from the germline V gene are GTSNPN and SVGIG (reference sequence). The CDR3 protein is CAWSPRAGELFF. The CDR3 bases are TGTGCCTGGAGTCCCCGCGCCGGGGAGCTGTTTTTT.

V and J are TRBV15 and TRBJ2-7; TRBD1 aligns across 9 bases. In germline, CDR1 is LNHNV, CDR2 YYDKDF (reference sequence). V trimming: 5 bases; J trimming: 6 bases; junction bases outside the gene matches: 8. This CDR3 is built from 14 residues. The CDR3 coding sequence is TGTGCCACCAGCGCCGGGACAGGGAAACCCGAGCAGTACTTC. Translating gives CATSAGTGKPEQYF.

The chain carries TRBV10-3 and TRBJ2-2, with TRBD1 as a possible D gene (5 bases). CDR3 length: 17 residues. CDR1 ENHRY and CDR2 SYGVKD come from the germline V gene. The V end lost 6 bases, the J end lost 4 bases, and 21 bases lay between the germline ends. The CDR3 region has the DNA TGTGCCATCAGCCCCAAGGCGCAGGGTGGTAGCACCGGGGAGCTGTTTTTT. Amino acids: CAISPKAQGGSTGELFF.

The chain is built from TRBV12-1 and TRBJ2-1; TRBD2, as called in the table, went unchecked against the DNA. TRBV12-1 is reported as a pseudogene. The CDR3 length is 15 residues. The DNA of the CDR3 is TGTGCCAGCAGCTTTGTCTCCGGGACTCCAAATGAGCAGTTCTTC. This codes for CASSFVSGTPNEQFF.

V gene TRBV5-1 combines with J gene TRBJ2-1, with D maybe TRBD1 (6 bases). Germline-derived CDR1 and CDR2 are SGHRS and YFSETQ. V was cut by 4 bases and J by 8 bases, with 16 bases left in between. The CDR3 has 14 residues. The CDR3 here is CASSGQGWSDEQFF. CDR3 coding DNA: TGCGCCAGCAGCGGTCAGGGGTGGAGTGATGAGCAGTTCTTC.

In DNA form, the CDR3 reads TGTGCCAGCAGAACCGGGACTAGCGACACAGATACGCAGTATTTT. This codes for CASRTGTSDTDTQYF. This chain uses TRBV2 with TRBJ2-3, with 10 bases aligning to TRBD2. From germline, CDR1 is SNHLY and CDR2 FYNNEI. This CDR3 comprises 15 residues. The ends lost 6 bases at V and 2 bases at J; junction bases unmatched: 5.

The chain recombines TRBV29-1 with TRBJ1-1; TRBD1 matches 10 bases. This CDR3 contains 15 residues. Per the germline V gene, CDR1 is SQVTM and CDR2 is ANQGSEA. V trimming: 4 bases; J trimming: 4 bases; junction bases outside the gene matches: 9. CDR3 in amino acids: CSVGETGGWITEAFF. The DNA for the CDR3 is TGCAGCGTTGGAGAGACAGGGGGCTGGATCACTGAAGCTTTCTTT.

The rearrangement joins TRBV29-1 to TRBJ2-7; D is perhaps TRBD1 (6 bases). The CDR3 is made up of 13 amino acids. Germline V gene sequence: CDR1 SQVTM, CDR2 ANQGSEA. The V gene lost 7 bases and the J gene lost 1 base, with 14 bases spanning the gap. The CDR3 DNA sequence: TGCAGCGCCATTCCAGGGGTGTCCTACGAGCAGTACTTC. Its translation: CSAIPGVSYEQYF.